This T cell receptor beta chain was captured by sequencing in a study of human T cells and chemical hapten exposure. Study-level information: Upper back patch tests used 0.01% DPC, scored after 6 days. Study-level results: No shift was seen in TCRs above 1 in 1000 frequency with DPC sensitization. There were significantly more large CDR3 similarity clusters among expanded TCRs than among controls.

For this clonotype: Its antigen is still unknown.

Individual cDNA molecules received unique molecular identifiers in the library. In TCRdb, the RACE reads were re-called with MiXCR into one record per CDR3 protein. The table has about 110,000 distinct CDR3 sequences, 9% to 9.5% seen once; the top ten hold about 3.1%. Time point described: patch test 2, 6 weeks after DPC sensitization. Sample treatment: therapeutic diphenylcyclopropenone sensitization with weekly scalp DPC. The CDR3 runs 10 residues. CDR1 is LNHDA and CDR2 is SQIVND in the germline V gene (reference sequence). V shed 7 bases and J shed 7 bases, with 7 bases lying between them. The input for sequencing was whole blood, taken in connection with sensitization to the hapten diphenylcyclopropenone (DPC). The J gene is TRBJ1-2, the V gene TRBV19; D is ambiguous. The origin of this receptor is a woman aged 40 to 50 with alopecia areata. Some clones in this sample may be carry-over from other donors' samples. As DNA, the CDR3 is TGTGCCAGTATCGGCAGTGGCTACACCTTC. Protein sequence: CASIGSGYTF.